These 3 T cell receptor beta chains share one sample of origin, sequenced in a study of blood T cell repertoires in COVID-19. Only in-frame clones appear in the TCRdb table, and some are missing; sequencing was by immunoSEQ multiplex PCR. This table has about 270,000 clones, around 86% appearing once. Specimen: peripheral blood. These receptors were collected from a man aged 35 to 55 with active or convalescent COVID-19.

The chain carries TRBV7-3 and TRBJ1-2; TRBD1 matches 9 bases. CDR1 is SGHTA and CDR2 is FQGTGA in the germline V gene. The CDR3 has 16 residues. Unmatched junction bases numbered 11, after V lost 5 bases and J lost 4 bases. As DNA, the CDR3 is TGTGCCAGCAGCCTCGAATCCGGGACAGGGCTCTATGGCTACACCTTC. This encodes CASSLESGTGLYGYTF.

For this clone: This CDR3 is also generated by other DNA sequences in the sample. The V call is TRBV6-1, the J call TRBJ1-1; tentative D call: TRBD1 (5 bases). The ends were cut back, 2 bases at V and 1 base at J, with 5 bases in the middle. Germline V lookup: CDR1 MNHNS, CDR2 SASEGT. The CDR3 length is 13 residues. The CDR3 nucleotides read TGTGCCAGCAGTGAAACAGGGAACACTGAAGCTTTCTTT. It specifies CASSETGNTEAFF.

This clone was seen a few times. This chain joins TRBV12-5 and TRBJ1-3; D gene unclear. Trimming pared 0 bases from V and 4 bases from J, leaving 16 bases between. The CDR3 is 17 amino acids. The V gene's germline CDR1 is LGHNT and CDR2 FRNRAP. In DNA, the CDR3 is TGTGCTAGTGGTTTGGTACTAGTCTTCTGGCCGGGAAACACCATATATTTT. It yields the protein CASGLVLVFWPGNTIYF.